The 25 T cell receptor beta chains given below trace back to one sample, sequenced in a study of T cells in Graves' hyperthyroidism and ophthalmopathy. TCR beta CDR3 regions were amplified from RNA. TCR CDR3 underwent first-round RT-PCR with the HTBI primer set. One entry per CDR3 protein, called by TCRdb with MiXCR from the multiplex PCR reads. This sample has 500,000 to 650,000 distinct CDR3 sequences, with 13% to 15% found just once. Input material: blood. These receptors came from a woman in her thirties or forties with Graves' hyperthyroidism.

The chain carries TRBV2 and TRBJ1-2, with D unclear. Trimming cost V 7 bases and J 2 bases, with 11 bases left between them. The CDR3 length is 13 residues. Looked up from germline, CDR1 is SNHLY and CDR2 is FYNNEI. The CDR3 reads CASTAGPNYGYTF. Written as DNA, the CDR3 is TGTGCCAGCACCGCGGGCCCCAACTATGGCTACACCTTC.

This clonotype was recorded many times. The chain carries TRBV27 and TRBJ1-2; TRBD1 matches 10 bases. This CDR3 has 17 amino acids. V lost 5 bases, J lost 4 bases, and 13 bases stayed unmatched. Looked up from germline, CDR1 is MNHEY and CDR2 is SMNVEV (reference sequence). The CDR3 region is CASSLSTGGQGIYGYTF. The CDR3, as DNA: TGTGCCAGCAGTCTCTCCACGGGGGGACAGGGGATCTATGGCTACACCTTC.

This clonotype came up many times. The CDR3 protein is CASSPEGTYYEQYF. Here the CDR3 DNA reads TGTGCCAGCAGCCCTGAAGGGACTTACTACGAGCAGTACTTC. The chain has TRBV12-3 or TRBV12-4 and TRBJ2-7; D is possibly TRBD2 (6 bases). The CDR3 extends over 14 amino acids. With 6 bases removed from V and 3 bases from J, the gap between germline ends came to 15 bases.

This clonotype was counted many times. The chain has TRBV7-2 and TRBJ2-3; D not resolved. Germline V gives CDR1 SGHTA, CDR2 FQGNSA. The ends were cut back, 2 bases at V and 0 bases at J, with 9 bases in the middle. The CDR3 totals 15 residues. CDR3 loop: CASSLRVSSTDTQYF. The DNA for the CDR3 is TGTGCCAGCAGCTTACGGGTTTCTAGCACAGATACGCAGTATTTT.

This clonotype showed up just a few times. As DNA, the CDR3 is TGTGCTTCAAGCCCGGACTACTCCTACAATGAGCAGTTCTTC. As protein: CASSPDYSYNEQFF. This chain uses TRBV30 with TRBJ2-1; D is perhaps TRBD2 (6 bases). CDR3 length: 14 residues. The germline gives CDR1 GTSNPN, CDR2 SVGIG (reference sequence).

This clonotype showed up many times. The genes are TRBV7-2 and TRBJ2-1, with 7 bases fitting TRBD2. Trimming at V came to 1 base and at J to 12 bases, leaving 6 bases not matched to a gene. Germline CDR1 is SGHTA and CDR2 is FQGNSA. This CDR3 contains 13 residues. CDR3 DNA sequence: TGTGCCAGCAGCTTAGGTGGGAGGGCCGGGCAGTTCTTC. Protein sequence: CASSLGGRAGQFF.

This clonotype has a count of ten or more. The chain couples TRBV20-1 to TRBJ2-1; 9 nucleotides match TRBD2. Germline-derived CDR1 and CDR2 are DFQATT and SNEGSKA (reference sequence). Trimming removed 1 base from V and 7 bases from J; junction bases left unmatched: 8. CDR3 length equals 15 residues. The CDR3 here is CSARVQLAGTNEQFF. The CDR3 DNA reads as TGCAGTGCTAGAGTGCAACTAGCGGGTACGAATGAGCAGTTCTTC.

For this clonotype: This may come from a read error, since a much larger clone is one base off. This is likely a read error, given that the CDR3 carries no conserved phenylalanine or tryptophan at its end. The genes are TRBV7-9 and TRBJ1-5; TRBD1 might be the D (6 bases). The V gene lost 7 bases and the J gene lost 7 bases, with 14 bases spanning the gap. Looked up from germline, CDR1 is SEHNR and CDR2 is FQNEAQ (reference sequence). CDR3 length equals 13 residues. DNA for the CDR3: TGTGCCAGCACACAGGGAGGTGTCCAGCCCCAGCATCTT. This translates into CASTQGGVQPQHL.

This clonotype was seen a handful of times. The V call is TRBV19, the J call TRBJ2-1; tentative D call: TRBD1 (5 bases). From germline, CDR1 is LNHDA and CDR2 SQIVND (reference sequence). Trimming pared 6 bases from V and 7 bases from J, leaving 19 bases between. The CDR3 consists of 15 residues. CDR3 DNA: TGTGCCAGTAGCCTAAAAGGCAGGGTTGGAAATGAGCAGTTCTTC. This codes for CASSLKGRVGNEQFF.

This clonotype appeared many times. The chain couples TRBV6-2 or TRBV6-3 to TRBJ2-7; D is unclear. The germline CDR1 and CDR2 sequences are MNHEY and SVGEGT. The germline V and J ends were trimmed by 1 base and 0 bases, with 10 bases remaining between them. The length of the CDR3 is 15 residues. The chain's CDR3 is CASSYLQPNSYEQYF. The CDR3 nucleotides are TGTGCCAGCAGTTACTTGCAGCCCAACTCCTACGAGCAGTACTTC.

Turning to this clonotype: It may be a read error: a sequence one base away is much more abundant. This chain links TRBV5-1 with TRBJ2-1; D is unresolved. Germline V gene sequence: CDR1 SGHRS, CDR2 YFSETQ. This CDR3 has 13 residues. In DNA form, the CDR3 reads TGCGCCGGCAGCTTGGAAGTGTTCAATGAGCAGTTCTTC. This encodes CAGSLEVFNEQFF.

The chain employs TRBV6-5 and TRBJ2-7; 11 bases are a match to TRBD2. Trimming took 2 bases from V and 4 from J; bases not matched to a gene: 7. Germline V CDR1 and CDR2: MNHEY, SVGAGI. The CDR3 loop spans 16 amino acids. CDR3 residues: CASSYVSASGRYEQYF. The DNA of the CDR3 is TGTGCCAGCAGTTACGTCTCGGCTAGCGGGAGGTACGAGCAGTACTTC.

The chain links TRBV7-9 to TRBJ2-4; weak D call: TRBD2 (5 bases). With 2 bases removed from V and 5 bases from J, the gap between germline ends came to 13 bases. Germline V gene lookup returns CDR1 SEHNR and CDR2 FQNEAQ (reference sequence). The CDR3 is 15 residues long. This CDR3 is CASSLTGFGENIQYF. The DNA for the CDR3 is TGTGCCAGCAGCTTAACGGGGTTCGGAGAAAACATTCAGTACTTC. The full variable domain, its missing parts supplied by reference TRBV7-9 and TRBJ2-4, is DTGVSQNPRHKITKRGQNVTFRCDPISEHNRLYWYRQTLGQGPEFLTYFQNEAQLEKSRLLSDRFSAERPKGSFSTLEIQRTEQGDSAMYLCASSLTGFGENIQYFGAGTRLSVL.

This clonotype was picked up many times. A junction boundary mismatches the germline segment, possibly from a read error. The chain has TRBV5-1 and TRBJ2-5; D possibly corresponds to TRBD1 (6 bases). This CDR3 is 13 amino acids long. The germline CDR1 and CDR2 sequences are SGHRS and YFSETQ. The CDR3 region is CASSLGTRETQYF. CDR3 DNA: TGTGCCAGCAGTTTGGGGACACGGGAGACCCAGTACTTC.

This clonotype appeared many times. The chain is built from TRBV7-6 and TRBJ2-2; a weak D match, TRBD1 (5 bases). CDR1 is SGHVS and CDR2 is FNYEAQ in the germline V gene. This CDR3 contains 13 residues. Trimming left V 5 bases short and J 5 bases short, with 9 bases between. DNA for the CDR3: TGTGCCAGCAGCCAAGGGGTTACCGGGGAGCTGTTTTTT. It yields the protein CASSQGVTGELFF.

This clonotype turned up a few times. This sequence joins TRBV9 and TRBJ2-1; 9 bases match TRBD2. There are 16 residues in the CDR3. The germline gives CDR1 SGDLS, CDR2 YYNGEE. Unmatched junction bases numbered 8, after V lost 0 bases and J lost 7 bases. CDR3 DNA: TGTGCCAGCAGCGTAGGCGGCGGGAGGGCCGTAAATGAGCAGTTCTTC. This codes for CASSVGGGRAVNEQFF.

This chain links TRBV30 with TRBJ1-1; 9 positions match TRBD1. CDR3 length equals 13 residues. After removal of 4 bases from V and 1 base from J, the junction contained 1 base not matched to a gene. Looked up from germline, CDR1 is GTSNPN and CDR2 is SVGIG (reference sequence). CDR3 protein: CAWNRGRNTEAFF. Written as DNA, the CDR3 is TGTGCCTGGAACAGGGGGCGGAACACTGAAGCTTTCTTT.

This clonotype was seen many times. Here the CDR3 reads CSVRLAGEFSYNEQFF. In DNA form, the CDR3 reads TGCAGCGTTAGGCTAGCGGGAGAATTCTCCTACAATGAGCAGTTCTTC. The V gene is TRBV29-1, the J gene TRBJ2-1, with 10 positions matching TRBD2. Germline CDR1 reads SQVTM; CDR2 reads ANQGSEA. V lost 5 bases and J lost 0; bases outside the gene matches: 7. This CDR3 region has 16 residues.

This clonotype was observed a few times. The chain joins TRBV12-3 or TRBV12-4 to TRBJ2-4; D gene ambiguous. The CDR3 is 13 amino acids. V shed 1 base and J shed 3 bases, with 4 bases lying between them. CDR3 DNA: TGTGCCAGCAGTTTAGTTGACAAAAACATTCAGTACTTC. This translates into CASSLVDKNIQYF.

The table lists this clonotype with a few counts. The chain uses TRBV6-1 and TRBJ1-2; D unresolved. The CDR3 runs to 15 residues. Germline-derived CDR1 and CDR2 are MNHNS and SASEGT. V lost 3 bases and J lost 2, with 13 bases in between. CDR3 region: CASSDSWTVNYGYTF. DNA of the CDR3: TGTGCCAGCAGTGATAGTTGGACGGTAAACTATGGCTACACCTTC.

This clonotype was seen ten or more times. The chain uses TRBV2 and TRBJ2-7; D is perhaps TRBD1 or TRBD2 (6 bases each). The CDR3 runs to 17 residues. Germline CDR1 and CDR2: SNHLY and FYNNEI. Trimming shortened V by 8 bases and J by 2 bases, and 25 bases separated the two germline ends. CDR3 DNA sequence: TGTGCCAGCGACAGTAAGAGTGGTCGGGGGCCCGCCTACGAGCAGTACTTC. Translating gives CASDSKSGRGPAYEQYF. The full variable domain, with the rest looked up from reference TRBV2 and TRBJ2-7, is EPEVTQTPSHQVTQMGQEVILRCVPISNHLYFYWYRQILGQKVEFLVSFYNNEISEKSEIFDDQFSVERPDGSNFTLKIRSTKLEDSAMYFCASDSKSGRGPAYEQYFGPGTRLTVT.

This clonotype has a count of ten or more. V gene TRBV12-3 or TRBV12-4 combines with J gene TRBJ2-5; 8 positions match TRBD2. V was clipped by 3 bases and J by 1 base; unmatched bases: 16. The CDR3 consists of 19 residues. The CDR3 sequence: CASSFLGPGPAGVQETQYF. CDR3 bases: TGTGCCAGCAGTTTTCTTGGACCGGGGCCAGCGGGAGTCCAAGAGACCCAGTACTTC.

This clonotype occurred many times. CDR3 protein: CASSLARGGDEQFF. The CDR3 DNA sequence: TGTGCCAGCAGCTTAGCCAGGGGTGGGGATGAGCAGTTCTTC. This rearrangement joins TRBV7-2 to TRBJ2-1; possible D gene TRBD1, 6 bases. The CDR3 extends over 14 amino acids. Germline CDR1 SGHTA, CDR2 FQGNSA. The V end lost 0 bases, the J end lost 8 bases, and 11 bases lay between the germline ends.

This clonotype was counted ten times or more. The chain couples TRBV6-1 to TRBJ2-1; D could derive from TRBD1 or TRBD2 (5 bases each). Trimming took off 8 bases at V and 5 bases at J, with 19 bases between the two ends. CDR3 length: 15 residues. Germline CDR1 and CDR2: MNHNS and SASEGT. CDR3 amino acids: CASRRGRQVNNEQFF. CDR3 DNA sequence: TGTGCCAGCCGCCGGGGACGGCAGGTGAACAATGAGCAGTTCTTC.

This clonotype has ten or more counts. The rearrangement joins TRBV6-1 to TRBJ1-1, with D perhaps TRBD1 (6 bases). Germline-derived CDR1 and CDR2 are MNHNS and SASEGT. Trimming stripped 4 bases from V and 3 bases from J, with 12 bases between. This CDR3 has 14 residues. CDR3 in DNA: TGTGCCAGCAGTGGAACGAACAGGGACACTGAAGCTTTCTTT. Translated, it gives CASSGTNRDTEAFF.